Described below is a single T cell receptor beta chain sequence and its context. Its target is not known. Sequencing used immunoSEQ multiplex PCR; TCRdb keeps in-frame clones, though not all of them. The sample yields about 80,000 clones, around 84% seen once. This record comes from a study of identifying expanded T cells in peripheral blood. Whole-study findings and limits: About 1.2 clones differed between technical replicates, versus approximately 17 and 20 over time. Clone count variance between roughly 2-week samples rose with total template count.

Collection occurred without any documented infections or immune events in donors. Looked up from germline, CDR1 is LGHNA and CDR2 is YNFKEQ. J gave up 4 bases and V 3 bases, and 5 bases lay outside the gene matches. The CDR3 spans 15 residues. Sequenced: blood. This rearrangement joins TRBV4-2 to TRBJ2-3; 9 bases are shared with TRBD1. The TCR sequence derives from a person aged 18 to 70 in good health. CDR3 nucleotide sequence: TGTGCCAGCAGCCAGGGGGACAGGGTGGCAGATACGCAGTATTTT. It specifies CASSQGDRVADTQYF.